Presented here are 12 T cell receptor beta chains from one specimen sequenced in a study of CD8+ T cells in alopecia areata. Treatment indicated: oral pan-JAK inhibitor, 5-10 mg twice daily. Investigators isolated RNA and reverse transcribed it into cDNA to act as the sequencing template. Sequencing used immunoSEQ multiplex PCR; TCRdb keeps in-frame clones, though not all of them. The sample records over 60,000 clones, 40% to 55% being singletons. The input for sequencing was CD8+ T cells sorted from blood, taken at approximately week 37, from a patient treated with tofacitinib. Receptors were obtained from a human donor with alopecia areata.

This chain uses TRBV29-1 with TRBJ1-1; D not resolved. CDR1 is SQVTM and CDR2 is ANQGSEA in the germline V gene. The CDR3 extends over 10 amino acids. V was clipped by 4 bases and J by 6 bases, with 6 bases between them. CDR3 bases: TGCAGCGTTGGTTTCTCTGAAGCTTTCTTT. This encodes CSVGFSEAFF.

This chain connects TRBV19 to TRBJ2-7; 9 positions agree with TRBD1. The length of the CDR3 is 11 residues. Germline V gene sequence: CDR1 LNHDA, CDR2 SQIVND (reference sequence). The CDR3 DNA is TGTGGGGGACAGGGAGTCTACGAGCAGTACTTC. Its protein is CGGQGVYEQYF.

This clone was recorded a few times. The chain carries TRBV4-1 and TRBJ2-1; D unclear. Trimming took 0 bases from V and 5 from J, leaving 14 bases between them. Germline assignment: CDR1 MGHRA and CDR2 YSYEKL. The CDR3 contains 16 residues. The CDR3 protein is CASSQEVRQEHNEQFF. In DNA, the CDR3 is TGCGCCAGCAGCCAAGAGGTCCGGCAGGAACACAATGAGCAGTTCTTC.

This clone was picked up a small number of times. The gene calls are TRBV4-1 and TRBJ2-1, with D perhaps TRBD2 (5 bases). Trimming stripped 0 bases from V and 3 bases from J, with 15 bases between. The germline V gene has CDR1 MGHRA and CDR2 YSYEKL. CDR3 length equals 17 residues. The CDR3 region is CASSQDSRGSYYNEQFF. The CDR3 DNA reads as TGCGCCAGCAGCCAAGATTCCCGAGGGAGTTACTACAATGAGCAGTTCTTC.

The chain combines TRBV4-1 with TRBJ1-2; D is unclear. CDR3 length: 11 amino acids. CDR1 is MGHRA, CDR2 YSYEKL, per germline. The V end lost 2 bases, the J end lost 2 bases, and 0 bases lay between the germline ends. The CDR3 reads CASSQNYGYTF. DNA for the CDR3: TGCGCCAGCAGCCAAAACTATGGCTACACCTTC.

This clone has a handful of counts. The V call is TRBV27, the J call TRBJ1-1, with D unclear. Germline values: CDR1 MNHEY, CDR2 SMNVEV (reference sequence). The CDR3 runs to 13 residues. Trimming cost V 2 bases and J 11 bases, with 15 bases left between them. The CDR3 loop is CASSLTRGITAFF. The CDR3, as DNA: TGTGCCAGCAGTTTAACCCGAGGCATAACGGCTTTCTTT.

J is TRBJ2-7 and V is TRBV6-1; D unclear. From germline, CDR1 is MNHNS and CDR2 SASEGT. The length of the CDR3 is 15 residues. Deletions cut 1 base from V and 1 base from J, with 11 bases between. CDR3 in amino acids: CASSEDAGSSYEQYF. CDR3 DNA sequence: TGTGCCAGCAGTGAAGATGCCGGATCATCCTACGAGCAGTACTTC.

This CDR3 is CASMVGHQGKTQYF. CDR3 DNA: TGCGCCAGCATGGTCGGACACCAAGGGAAGACGCAGTATTTT. This rearrangement joins TRBV5-1 to TRBJ2-3; TRBD1 might be the D (5 bases). Germline values: CDR1 SGHRS, CDR2 YFSETQ. This CDR3 region has 14 residues. The V end lost 6 bases, the J end lost 9 bases, and 20 bases lay between the germline ends.

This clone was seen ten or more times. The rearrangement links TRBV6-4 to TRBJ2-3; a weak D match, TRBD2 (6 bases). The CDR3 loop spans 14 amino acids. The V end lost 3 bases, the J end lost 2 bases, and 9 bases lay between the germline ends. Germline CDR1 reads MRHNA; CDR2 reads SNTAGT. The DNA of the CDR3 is TGTGCCAGCAGTGAGGGCGGGGACACAGATACGCAGTATTTT. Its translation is CASSEGGDTDTQYF.

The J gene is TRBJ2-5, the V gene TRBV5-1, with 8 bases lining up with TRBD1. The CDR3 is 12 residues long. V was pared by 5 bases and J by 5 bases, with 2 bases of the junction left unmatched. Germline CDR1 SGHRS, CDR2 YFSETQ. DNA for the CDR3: TGCGCCAGCAGGACAGGGGAGGAGACCCAGTACTTC. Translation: CASRTGEETQYF.

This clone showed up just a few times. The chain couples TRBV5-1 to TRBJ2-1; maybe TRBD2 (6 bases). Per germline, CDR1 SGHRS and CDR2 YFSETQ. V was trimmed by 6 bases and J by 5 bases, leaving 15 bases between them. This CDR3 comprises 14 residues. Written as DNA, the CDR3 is TGCGCCAGCACCGGGACTCTCGGGGACAATGAGCAGTTCTTC. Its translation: CASTGTLGDNEQFF. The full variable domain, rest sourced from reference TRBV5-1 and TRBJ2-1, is KAGVTQTPRYLIKTRGQQVTLSCSPISGHRSVSWYQQTPGQGLQFLFEYFSETQRNKGNFPGRFSGRQFSNSRSEMNVSTLELGDSALYLCASTGTLGDNEQFFGPGTRLTVL.

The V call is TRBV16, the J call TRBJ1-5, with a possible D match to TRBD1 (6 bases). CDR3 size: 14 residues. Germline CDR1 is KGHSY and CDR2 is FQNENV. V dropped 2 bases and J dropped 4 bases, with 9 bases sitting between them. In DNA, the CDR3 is TGTGCCAGCAGCCAAACAACAGGGAATCAGCCCCAGCATTTT. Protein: CASSQTTGNQPQHF.